Described below is a single T cell receptor beta chain sequence and its context. Its antigen is not known. This record belongs to a study of vaccination effects on CD4 cells after COVID-19. The protocol was immunoSEQ multiplex PCR, while the TCRdb copy is restricted to in-frame clones and leaves out a portion. The sample lists approximately 40,000 clones; approximately 73% were seen once. This CDR3 comprises 13 residues. CDR1 is SNHLY, CDR2 FYNNEI, per germline. V lost 7 bases and J lost 5, with 14 bases in between. ViraFEST expansion of antigen-specific CD4+ T cells with viral peptide pools preceded sequencing. Subsequent to a culture period of more than 9 days, CD4+ T cells were isolated. A PCR test confirmed that the person had SARS-CoV-2 infection between March and December 2020.

The V call is TRBV2, the J call TRBJ2-5; tentatively, D is TRBD1 or TRBD2 (6 bases each). Sequences were derived from CD4+ T cells from PBMCs cultured with a peptide pool, sampled before COVID-19 vaccination. This TCR was sampled from a human donor who had a prior SARS-CoV-2 infection. CDR3: CASNHREEETQYF. The CDR3, as DNA: TGTGCCAGCAACCACAGGGAGGAGGAGACCCAGTACTTC.